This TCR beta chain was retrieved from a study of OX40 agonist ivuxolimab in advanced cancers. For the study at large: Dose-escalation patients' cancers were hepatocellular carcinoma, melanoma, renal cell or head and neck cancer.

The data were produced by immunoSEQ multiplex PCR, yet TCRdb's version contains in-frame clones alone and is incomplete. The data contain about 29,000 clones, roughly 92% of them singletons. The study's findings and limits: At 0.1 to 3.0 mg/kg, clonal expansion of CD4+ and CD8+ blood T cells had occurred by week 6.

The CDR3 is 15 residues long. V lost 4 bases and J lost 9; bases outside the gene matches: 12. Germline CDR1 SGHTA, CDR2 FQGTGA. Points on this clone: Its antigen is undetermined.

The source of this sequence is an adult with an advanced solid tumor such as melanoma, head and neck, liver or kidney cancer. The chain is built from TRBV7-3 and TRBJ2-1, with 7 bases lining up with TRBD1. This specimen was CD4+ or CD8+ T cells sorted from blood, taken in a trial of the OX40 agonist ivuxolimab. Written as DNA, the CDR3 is TGTGCCAGCAGCTCCGTTGACAGGGAAAACTCTGAGCAGTTCTTC. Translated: CASSSVDRENSEQFF.